One and the same sample provided the 20 T cell receptor beta chains below, sequenced in a study of shared clonotypes between healthy human individuals. The data were produced by immunoSEQ multiplex PCR, yet TCRdb's version contains in-frame clones alone and is incomplete. The sample shows roughly 1,600,000 clones, 97% to 99% of them seen only once. Material for sequencing was naive CD4+ T cells sorted from blood. Noted subset: CD45RA+ positively selected. Receptors were obtained from a man between 25 and 39 years old in good health.

V gene TRBV5-1 combines with J gene TRBJ2-3; no firm D call. Trimming removed 0 bases from V and 2 bases from J, with 7 bases in between. Germline lookup yields CDR1 SGHRS and CDR2 YFSETQ. The CDR3 has 14 residues. CDR3 sequence (DNA): TGCGCCAGCAGCTTGGAGGTAGACACAGATACGCAGTATTTT. Translation gives CASSLEVDTDTQYF.

A note on this clone: This specimen includes other DNA sequences encoding the same CDR3. The gene calls are TRBV5-1 and TRBJ2-1, with 12 bases lining up with TRBD2. V dropped 2 bases and J dropped 7; count of bases not matched to a gene: 1. This CDR3 region has 14 residues. Germline CDR1 SGHRS, CDR2 YFSETQ. CDR3 bases: TGCGCCAGCAGCTTAGGGACTAGCGGGAATGAGCAGTTCTTC. Translating it yields CASSLGTSGNEQFF.

This clone has only one observation. The V call is TRBV7-8, the J call TRBJ1-5; 7 nucleotides align to TRBD1. Germline V gene data show CDR1 as SGHVS and CDR2 as FQNEAQ. Germline trimming cut 4 bases from V and 0 bases from J; bases unmatched to any gene: 3. The CDR3 is 15 residues long. For the CDR3, the DNA is TGTGCCAGCAGCTCCCGGGACAGTAGCAATCAGCCCCAGCATTTT. The encoded protein is CASSSRDSSNQPQHF. Full variable domain (rest looked up from reference TRBV7-8 and TRBJ1-5): GAGVSQSPRYKVAKRGQDVALRCDPISGHVSLFWYQQALGQGPEFLTYFQNEAQLDKSGLPSDRFFAERPEGSVSTLKIQRTQQEDSAVYLCASSSRDSSNQPQHFGDGTRLSIL.

CDR3 region: CASQLLGGTYEQYF. The CDR3 nucleotides are TGTGCCAGCCAACTATTAGGGGGGACTTACGAGCAGTACTTC. The rearrangement uses TRBV28 and TRBJ2-7; D may be TRBD1 or TRBD2 (6 bases each). This CDR3 has 14 residues. Trimming cost V 8 bases and J 4 bases, with 18 bases left between them. The germline V gene encodes CDR1 MDHEN and CDR2 SYDVKM.

This chain connects TRBV27 to TRBJ2-7; D may be TRBD1 or TRBD2 (5 bases each). V lost 8 bases and J 4 bases, leaving 21 bases between the germline ends. Looked up from germline, CDR1 is MNHEY and CDR2 is SMNVEV (reference sequence). The CDR3 is 15 amino acids. CDR3 coding DNA: TGTGCCAGCGGGACCCTTCGGGCAGGGATTTACGAGCAGTACTTC. It is translated as CASGTLRAGIYEQYF.

V gene TRBV5-4 combines with J gene TRBJ1-2; D perhaps matches TRBD1 (5 bases). Trimming cost V 1 base and J 0 bases, with 16 bases left between them. Per the germline V gene, CDR1 is SGHNT and CDR2 is YYREEE (reference sequence). This CDR3 region has 17 residues. CDR3 nucleotide sequence: TGTGCCAGCAGCTTGTGGGCGGGGCAGCGGACTAACTATGGCTACACCTTC. This codes for CASSLWAGQRTNYGYTF.

This clone was recorded only once. The V gene is TRBV6-1, the J gene TRBJ2-7, with D possibly being TRBD1 (5 bases). Per the germline V gene, CDR1 is MNHNS and CDR2 is SASEGT. V was trimmed by 2 bases and J by 6 bases, leaving 17 bases between them. The CDR3 runs 15 residues. The CDR3 spells CASSEFKQGWIEQYF. The CDR3 coding sequence is TGTGCCAGCAGTGAATTTAAGCAGGGATGGATCGAGCAGTACTTC.

The chain employs TRBV7-9 and TRBJ2-3; tentatively, D is TRBD2 (6 bases). The CDR3 sequence is 17 residues long. Looked up from germline, CDR1 is SEHNR and CDR2 is FQNEAQ (reference sequence). The V gene lost 5 bases and the J gene lost 2 bases, with 20 bases spanning the gap. CDR3 in amino acids: CASSPGERSLLTDTQYF. CDR3 DNA sequence: TGTGCCAGCAGCCCGGGGGAGCGGAGCCTACTCACAGATACGCAGTATTTT.

This clone was seen just once. The J gene is TRBJ1-2, the V gene TRBV7-9; D might be TRBD1 (5 bases). CDR1 and CDR2 (germline): SEHNR, FQNEAQ (reference sequence). The CDR3 spans 15 residues. The V end was cut by 5 bases, the J end by 4 bases, with 17 bases between. The CDR3 loop reads CASSPPGRRPYGYTF. The DNA for the CDR3 is TGTGCCAGCAGCCCCCCGGGACGACGGCCCTATGGCTACACCTTC.

This chain links TRBV19 with TRBJ2-2; D is unresolved. The CDR3 sequence is 11 residues long. CDR1 LNHDA and CDR2 SQIVND come from the germline V gene (reference sequence). Trimming removed 5 bases at V and 7 bases at J, with 5 bases between. The CDR3 reads CASSANGELFF. The CDR3 DNA is TGTGCCAGTAGTGCCAACGGGGAGCTGTTTTTT.

Concerning this clone: The same CDR3 can be traced to other DNA sequences in this sample. The chain is built from TRBV5-1 and TRBJ2-5; no firm D call. This CDR3 region has 13 residues. The germline V gene encodes CDR1 SGHRS and CDR2 YFSETQ. Trimming removed 0 bases at V and 3 bases at J, with 6 bases between. CDR3 sequence: CASSLVLEETQYF. In DNA, the CDR3 is TGCGCCAGCAGCTTGGTTTTGGAAGAGACCCAGTACTTC. Full variable domain (missing parts from reference TRBV5-1 and TRBJ2-5): KAGVTQTPRYLIKTRGQQVTLSCSPISGHRSVSWYQQTPGQGLQFLFEYFSETQRNKGNFPGRFSGRQFSNSRSEMNVSTLELGDSALYLCASSLVLEETQYFGPGTRLLVL.

The gene calls are TRBV6-1 and TRBJ1-2; no firm D call. The germline V gene encodes CDR1 MNHNS and CDR2 SASEGT. This CDR3 region has 15 residues. Trimming shortened V by 1 base and J by 4 bases, and 13 bases separated the two germline ends. For the CDR3, the DNA is TGTGCCAGCAGTGAAGTGGTCAGGCCATCCTATGGCTACACCTTC. It translates to CASSEVVRPSYGYTF.

The table lists this clone with a count of one. This sequence joins TRBV4-1 and TRBJ2-1; the D gene is possibly TRBD2 (6 bases). V lost 4 bases and J lost 7, with 20 bases in between. This CDR3 is built from 16 residues. The germline V gene has CDR1 MGHRA and CDR2 YSYEKL. In nucleotides, the CDR3 is TGCGCCAGCAGCCCCCTGTCGGGAGCTCCCTCTAATGAGCAGTTCTTC. Protein sequence: CASSPLSGAPSNEQFF.

The chain has TRBV27 and TRBJ2-7; D is possibly TRBD1 (5 bases). Trimming pared 3 bases from V and 0 bases from J, leaving 18 bases between. Germline V gene sequence: CDR1 MNHEY, CDR2 SMNVEV (reference sequence). The CDR3 contains 17 residues. This CDR3 is CASSFMGTGLSSYEQYF. DNA for the CDR3: TGTGCCAGCAGTTTCATGGGTACAGGCTTGAGCTCCTACGAGCAGTACTTC.

This clone was counted once. V gene TRBV18 combines with J gene TRBJ1-2; 7 bases fit TRBD1. V lost 0 bases and J lost 7; bases outside the gene matches: 8. The CDR3 covers 15 residues. CDR1 and CDR2 (germline): KGHSH, LQKENI. CDR3 loop: CASSPPRDRVSGYTF. The CDR3 DNA follows: TGTGCCAGCTCACCACCGCGCGACAGGGTTAGTGGCTACACCTTC. The complete variable domain, with remaining parts taken from reference TRBV18 and TRBJ1-2, reads NAGVMQNPRHLVRRRGQEARLRCSPMKGHSHVYWYRQLPEEGLKFMVYLQKENIIDESGMPKERFSAEFPKEGPSILRIQQVVRGDSAAYFCASSPPRDRVSGYTFGSGTRLTVV.

V and J are TRBV27 and TRBJ2-2; possible D gene TRBD2, 7 bases. Germline loops: CDR1 MNHEY, CDR2 SMNVEV (reference sequence). Trimming pared 0 bases from V and 5 bases from J, leaving 13 bases between. The CDR3 length is 16 residues. CDR3 in DNA: TGTGCCAGCAGTTTATCCCAGGGGAGGGCGACCGGGGAGCTGTTTTTT. Translated: CASSLSQGRATGELFF.

The chain combines TRBV28 with TRBJ1-1; 10 positions agree with TRBD1. Looked up from germline, CDR1 is MDHEN and CDR2 is SYDVKM. The CDR3 contains 15 residues. V was pared by 7 bases and J by 3 bases, with 8 bases of the junction left unmatched. The CDR3 reads CASMPHGQGDTEAFF. The CDR3 nucleotides read TGTGCCAGCATGCCCCACGGACAGGGGGACACTGAAGCTTTCTTT.

The genes are TRBV5-1 and TRBJ2-2, with D possibly matching TRBD1 (6 bases). Trimming stripped 1 base from V and 3 bases from J, with 13 bases between. The CDR3 extends over 16 amino acids. Germline V gene lookup returns CDR1 SGHRS and CDR2 YFSETQ. The CDR3 DNA is TGCGCCAGCAGCTTGACAACAGGGATTTACACCGGGGAGCTGTTTTTT. Its translation: CASSLTTGIYTGELFF.

The sample holds one count of this clone. The same CDR3 arises from other DNA sequences in this sample as well. V and J are TRBV18 and TRBJ1-5, with D perhaps TRBD1 (5 bases). The CDR3 has 13 residues. Trimming stripped 6 bases from V and 4 bases from J, with 10 bases between. CDR1 is KGHSH, CDR2 LQKENI, per germline. The CDR3 DNA reads as TGTGCCAGCTCCCCCGGGGCGAATCAGCCCCAGCATTTT. As protein: CASSPGANQPQHF.

The chain employs TRBV4-3 and TRBJ2-3, with a tentative D call TRBD1 (5 bases). Trimming shortened V by 0 bases and J by 7 bases, and 14 bases separated the two germline ends. The V gene's germline CDR1 is LGHNA and CDR2 YSLEER. This CDR3 comprises 15 residues. DNA for the CDR3: TGCGCCAGCAGCCAAGATTCGGGTCCAGGGTATACGCAGTATTTT. Translated, it gives CASSQDSGPGYTQYF.